This T cell receptor (beta chain) was recorded in a study of blood T cell repertoires in COVID-19. Study overall: From T cells, B-cell-depleted T cells, or PBMCs came the material, which was cDNA or gDNA.

In the study's own analysis: Estimated nucleated cell counts came from reference gene primer amplification. The repertoire was sequenced with immunoSEQ multiplex PCR; TCRdb's copy has only in-frame clones and lacks some. V and J calls plus clone size are reproduced from that table; the DNA served to infer D and trimming. The sample includes approximately 44,000 clones, around 86% seen only once; the top ten take 8% to 9%. Germline CDR1 and CDR2: SGHTA and FQGNSA. V was pared by 5 bases and J by 5 bases, with 9 bases between. The CDR3 sequence is 12 residues long. This sequence was found in a man aged 55 to 70 with active COVID-19. Sequencing was performed on peripheral blood. The V call is TRBV7-2, the J call TRBJ2-5; TRBD2 might be the D (5 bases). CDR3 nucleotide sequence: TGTGCCAGCAGCCGTCCGGGGGAGACCCAGTACTTC. Translated, it gives CASSRPGETQYF. Supplemented by reference TRBV7-2 and TRBJ2-5, the full variable domain reads GAGVSQSPSNKVTEKGKDVELRCDPISGHTALYWYRQSLGQGLEFLIYFQGNSAPDKSGLPSDRFSAERTGGSVSTLTIQRTQQEDSAVYLCASSRPGETQYFGPGTRLLVL.